This T cell receptor (beta chain) stems from a study of cytomegalovirus exposure and HLA in healthy donors. Study-wide background: Earlier, 150 million to 200 million T cells were analyzed, and fewer than 120 million unique TCR beta sequences were found among them. Study conclusions and caveats: A later analysis found TCR association rates differed by HLA locus, highest for DRB1 and lowest for HLA-C.

Remarks on this clone: Its antigen is not identified.

A multiplex PCR was run with 60 Vbeta primers and 13 Jbeta primers. Original analysis: The count from a later analysis was 79 million or so unique TCR beta chains, about 9.9 million of them shared. The table came from immunoSEQ multiplex PCR; TCRdb's copy has only in-frame clones and leaves some out. That table furnishes V, J and clone size, whereas the DNA furnished D and trimming. The data contain about 190,000 clones, over 70% of them singletons. Germline V gives CDR1 SGHRS, CDR2 YFSETQ. The CDR3 has 16 residues. V shed 4 bases and J 1 base; nucleotides not matched to a gene: 7. Nominally healthy donors provided the samples, though records likely missed some immune exposures.

Sequencing was done on a sample of PBMCs. This sequence was found in a young woman in good health and CMV-seronegative. The chain uses TRBV5-1 and TRBJ2-2; 7 bases fit TRBD1. As DNA, the CDR3 is TGCGCCAGCAGCCCCCGACAGGGTATGAACACCGGGGAGCTGTTTTTT. Protein sequence: CASSPRQGMNTGELFF.